Shown below are 27 T cell receptor beta chains from a single sample sequenced in a study of long-term antiretroviral therapy in people with HIV. immunoSEQ v3.0 was run at survey level. Measured with immunoSEQ multiplex PCR; TCRdb has only the in-frame clones, and not every one. The table shows about 20,000 clones, with over 60% occurring only once. Sequencing was performed on unsorted PBMCs, taken 2.9 years after starting antiretroviral therapy. These receptors originate from a woman aged 25 to 45 with HIV.

V usage is TRBV5-8 and J usage is TRBJ1-4, with D maybe TRBD1 (5 bases). Germline CDR1 SGHTS, CDR2 YDEGEE. Trimming took off 5 bases at V and 3 bases at J, with 11 bases between the two ends. This CDR3 is built from 14 residues. For the CDR3, the DNA is TGTGCCAGCAGAGATAGGGGACCTAATGAAAAACTGTTTTTT. It yields the protein CASRDRGPNEKLFF.

The J gene is TRBJ1-2, the V gene TRBV5-1; no definite D call. V gave up 0 bases and J gave up 5 bases, with 5 bases separating them. Germline V gene sequence: CDR1 SGHRS, CDR2 YFSETQ. The CDR3 runs to 12 residues. This CDR3 is CASSLGQYGYTF. For the CDR3, the DNA is TGCGCCAGCAGCTTGGGTCAGTATGGCTACACCTTC.

In this sample, this clone turned up once. The CDR3 nucleotides read TGTGCCAGCAGCTTAGGGGGGGGGCCTGTAGCAAGTACGCAGTATTTT. Its translation is CASSLGGGPVASTQYF. The rearrangement joins TRBV11-2 to TRBJ2-3, with a weak D call TRBD2 (7 bases). The CDR3 sequence is 16 residues long. Trimming removed 1 base at V and 8 bases at J, with 19 bases between. Per the germline V gene, CDR1 is SGHAT and CDR2 is FQNNGV.

This chain links TRBV10-2 with TRBJ2-2; 9 nucleotides line up with TRBD2. The length of the CDR3 is 14 residues. Germline V gives CDR1 WSHSY, CDR2 SAAADI. V was pared by 4 bases and J by 5 bases, with 2 bases of the junction left unmatched. CDR3 amino acids: CASSGLAGTGELFF. CDR3 in DNA: TGCGCCAGCAGTGGGCTAGCGGGGACCGGGGAGCTGTTTTTT.

V usage is TRBV15 and J usage is TRBJ2-1; 10 nucleotides align to TRBD2. CDR3 length: 16 residues. The V gene end was trimmed by 0 bases and the J gene end by 8 bases; junction bases not matched to a gene: 7. Germline-derived CDR1 and CDR2 are LNHNV and YYDKDF (reference sequence). The CDR3 protein is CATSRDRLAGVYEQFF. CDR3 in DNA: TGTGCCACCAGCAGAGATCGGCTAGCGGGGGTTTATGAGCAGTTCTTC.

The rearrangement uses TRBV20-1 and TRBJ2-7, with D maybe TRBD2 (5 bases). This CDR3 has 11 amino acids. V lost 6 bases, J lost 3 bases, and 9 bases lay in between. Germline CDR1 reads DFQATT; CDR2 reads SNEGSKA (reference sequence). The CDR3 protein is CSAPRGYEQYV. CDR3 sequence (DNA): TGCAGTGCCCCTCGGGGCTACGAGCAGTACGTC.

Concerning this clone itself: Mismatch with germline at one junction end may stem from a read error. The rearrangement links TRBV11-2 to TRBJ1-6; D ambiguous. The germline gives CDR1 SGHAT, CDR2 FQNNGV. This CDR3 comprises 13 residues. The CDR3 nucleotides are TGTGCCAGCACCAACGGGTATATTTCACCCCTCCACTTT. It translates to CASTNGYISPLHF.

This chain uses TRBV5-1 with TRBJ2-7; D is perhaps TRBD1 (6 bases). The CDR3 consists of 14 residues. In germline, CDR1 is SGHRS, CDR2 YFSETQ. The germline V and J ends were trimmed by 5 bases and 0 bases, with 12 bases remaining between them. CDR3 nucleotides: TGCGCCAGCAGGCCAGACAGGAGCTCCTACGAGCAGTACTTC. This codes for CASRPDRSSYEQYF.

This chain connects TRBV19 to TRBJ2-5; D gene ambiguous. Trimming shortened V by 3 bases and J by 4 bases, and 15 bases separated the two germline ends. Germline V gene data show CDR1 as LNHDA and CDR2 as SQIVND (reference sequence). The CDR3 runs 15 residues. CDR3 sequence reads: CASSMSQGSVETQYF. The CDR3 DNA is TGTGCCAGTAGTATGAGCCAAGGGTCGGTAGAGACCCAGTACTTC.

This clone appeared once. This chain joins TRBV15 and TRBJ1-1; TRBD1 is a possible D gene (5 bases). The CDR3 runs to 15 residues. CDR1 is LNHNV, CDR2 YYDKDF, per germline (reference sequence). V lost 2 bases, J lost 0 bases, and 10 bases lay in between. CDR3 coding DNA: TGTGCCACCAGCAGACAGGGAAACATGAACACTGAAGCTTTCTTT. Amino acids: CATSRQGNMNTEAFF.

The V and J genes are TRBV6-1 and TRBJ1-1; D is perhaps TRBD1 (6 bases). Trimming stripped 1 base from V and 5 bases from J, with 14 bases between. The CDR3 contains 15 residues. Germline-derived CDR1 and CDR2 are MNHNS and SASEGT. The CDR3 nucleotides are TGTGCCAGCAGTGAAGGCCGACAGGTAGTTACTGAAGCTTTCTTT. Its protein is CASSEGRQVVTEAFF.

The chain links TRBV4-1 to TRBJ2-3, with D unresolved. CDR3 length: 14 residues. V lost 0 bases and J lost 6, with 10 bases in between. Germline loops: CDR1 MGHRA, CDR2 YSYEKL. In DNA form, the CDR3 reads TGCGCCAGCAGCCAAGATCGAACACTCGATACGCAGTATTTT. It translates to CASSQDRTLDTQYF.

V gene TRBV6-5 combines with J gene TRBJ1-2; D call uncertain. Germline CDR1 and CDR2: MNHEY and SVGAGI. The CDR3 consists of 15 residues. V was trimmed by 0 bases and J by 3 bases, leaving 11 bases between them. The CDR3 coding sequence is TGTGCCAGCAGTTACTCCAGCAGTTCGCACTATGGCTACACCTTC. Amino acids: CASSYSSSSHYGYTF.

The chain is built from TRBV11-2 and TRBJ2-3; the D call may be TRBD1 or TRBD2 (6 bases each). Germline loops: CDR1 SGHAT, CDR2 FQNNGV. Trimming shortened V by 5 bases and J by 2 bases, and 14 bases separated the two germline ends. This CDR3 is 15 amino acids long. Here the CDR3 reads CASSKVGGLTDTQYF. The DNA for the CDR3 is TGTGCCAGCAGCAAAGTGGGGGGCCTCACAGATACGCAGTATTTT. Drawing the rest from reference TRBV11-2 and TRBJ2-3, the complete variable domain is EAGVAQSPRYKIIEKRQSVAFWCNPISGHATLYWYQQILGQGPKLLIQFQNNGVVDDSQLPKDRFSAERLKGVDSTLKIQPAKLEDSAVYLCASSKVGGLTDTQYFGPGTRLTVL.

The V gene is TRBV7-2, the J gene TRBJ1-5; D may be TRBD1 (5 bases). The V end was cut by 3 bases, the J end by 1 base, with 10 bases between. The CDR3 has 15 amino acids. Germline CDR1 and CDR2: SGHTA and FQGNSA. CDR3: CASSFIGESNQPQHF. The DNA for the CDR3 is TGTGCCAGCAGCTTTATAGGGGAGAGCAATCAGCCCCAGCATTTT.

The chain has TRBV9 and TRBJ2-5; the D gene is possibly TRBD1 (5 bases). CDR1 is SGDLS and CDR2 is YYNGEE in the germline V gene. This CDR3 contains 16 residues. With 1 base removed from V and 1 base from J, the gap between germline ends came to 14 bases. CDR3 DNA sequence: TGTGCCAGCAGCGTAATCCCGGCAGGGCCCCAAGAGACCCAGTACTTC. Translating gives CASSVIPAGPQETQYF.

The chain combines TRBV5-1 with TRBJ2-5; 9 bases align to TRBD2. The germline CDR1 and CDR2 sequences are SGHRS and YFSETQ. Germline trimming cut 2 bases from V and 2 bases from J; bases unmatched to any gene: 1. The CDR3 totals 14 residues. CDR3 sequence: CASSLAGGQETQYF. CDR3 nucleotide sequence: TGCGCCAGCAGCTTAGCGGGGGGACAAGAGACCCAGTACTTC.

The J gene is TRBJ2-2, the V gene TRBV27; unclear D gene. This CDR3 contains 12 residues. With 4 bases removed from V and 5 bases from J, the gap between germline ends came to 5 bases. Germline CDR1 and CDR2: MNHEY and SMNVEV (reference sequence). The DNA of the CDR3 is TGTGCCAGCAGTTCAGCTACCGGGGAGCTGTTTTTT. It is translated as CASSSATGELFF.

CDR3 nucleotides: TGTGCCAGTTCCGGGACAGAGAAAACAGATACGCAGTATTTT. It translates to CASSGTEKTDTQYF. V gene TRBV19 combines with J gene TRBJ2-3, with 7 nucleotides matching TRBD1. This CDR3 spans 14 amino acids. J lost 3 bases, V lost 8 bases, and 8 bases had no gene match. Germline loops: CDR1 LNHDA, CDR2 SQIVND (reference sequence).

The J gene is TRBJ1-4, the V gene TRBV19; 7 nucleotides match TRBD1. Per the germline V gene, CDR1 is LNHDA and CDR2 is SQIVND (reference sequence). V shed 7 bases and J 4 bases; nucleotides not matched to a gene: 9. The CDR3 is made up of 15 amino acids. The CDR3 protein is CASNNPGQYNEKLFF. The CDR3 bases are TGTGCCAGTAATAATCCGGGACAGTATAATGAAAAACTGTTTTTT. Full variable domain (outside the CDR3, taken from reference TRBV19 and TRBJ1-4): DGGITQSPKYLFRKEGQNVTLSCEQNLNHDAMYWYRQDPGQGLRLIYYSQIVNDFQKGDIAEGYSVSREKKESFPLTVTSAQKNPTAFYLCASNNPGQYNEKLFFGSGTQLSVL.

This clone was seen a single time. This chain's CDR3 is CASSEGGTNPGYTF. For the CDR3, the DNA is TGTGCCAGCAGTGAAGGGGGGACAAATCCTGGCTACACCTTC. The chain carries TRBV6-1 and TRBJ1-2, with D possibly matching TRBD1 (6 bases). V lost 1 base and J 7 bases, leaving 13 bases between the germline ends. Looked up from germline, CDR1 is MNHNS and CDR2 is SASEGT. The CDR3 is made up of 14 amino acids.

V gene TRBV14 combines with J gene TRBJ1-2; D is uncertain. The germline V gene has CDR1 SGHDN and CDR2 FVKESK. The CDR3 totals 13 residues. Deletions cut 1 base from V and 8 bases from J, with 11 bases between. This CDR3 reads CASSQVGLTGYTF. The CDR3 DNA reads TGTGCCAGCAGCCAAGTCGGACTGACGGGCTACACCTTC.

This clone was seen only once. The V gene is TRBV5-1, the J gene TRBJ2-3; D might be TRBD2 (5 bases). CDR3 length: 17 residues. V was trimmed by 0 bases and J by 3 bases, leaving 17 bases between them. CDR1 SGHRS and CDR2 YFSETQ come from the germline V gene. The CDR3 loop reads CASSLAGERILTDTQYF. The CDR3 DNA reads as TGCGCCAGCAGCTTGGCCGGGGAGCGGATATTGACAGATACGCAGTATTTT.

CDR3: CASGTWLDEQFF. DNA for the CDR3: TGTGCCAGCGGGACTTGGTTAGATGAGCAGTTCTTC. J is TRBJ2-1 and V is TRBV6-5; TRBD2 is a possible D gene (6 bases). Between the trimmed V and J ends, which lost 8 bases and 8 bases, there was a span of 13 bases. Germline CDR1 and CDR2: MNHEY and SVGAGI. The CDR3 covers 12 residues.

V usage is TRBV6-1 and J usage is TRBJ2-1; TRBD2 matches 7 bases. Germline trimming cut 4 bases from V and 9 bases from J; bases unmatched to any gene: 9. Germline assignment: CDR1 MNHNS and CDR2 SASEGT. This CDR3 has 14 residues. Written as DNA, the CDR3 is TGTGCCAGCAGTGGCCGGGAGGTTTTTGGTGAGCAGTTCTTC. Encoded protein: CASSGREVFGEQFF.

V and J are TRBV5-5 and TRBJ1-4; D perhaps matches TRBD1 (6 bases). This CDR3 is 16 amino acids long. The germline CDR1 and CDR2 sequences are SGHKS and YYEKEE (reference sequence). Trimming pared 2 bases from V and 7 bases from J, leaving 18 bases between. The CDR3 spells CASSFTGWGGSEKLFF. The CDR3 DNA sequence: TGTGCCAGCAGCTTTACAGGGTGGGGTGGGAGTGAAAAACTGTTTTTT. Combining the CDR3 with reference TRBV5-5 and TRBJ1-4 gives the whole variable domain DAGVTQSPTHLIKTRGQQVTLRCSPISGHKSVSWYQQVLGQGPQFIFQYYEKEERGRGNFPDRFSARQFPNYSSELNVNALLLGDSALYLCASSFTGWGGSEKLFFGSGTQLSVL.

The chain uses TRBV5-6 and TRBJ2-7; D is unresolved. From germline, CDR1 is SGHDT and CDR2 YYEEEE. V was shortened by 2 bases and J by 2 bases, with 5 bases between the two germline ends. The CDR3 contains 12 residues. CDR3: CASSFDTYEQYF. The CDR3 region has the DNA TGTGCCAGCAGCTTCGACACCTACGAGCAGTACTTC. The variable domain in full, completed from reference TRBV5-6 and TRBJ2-7, reads DAGVTQSPTHLIKTRGQQVTLRCSPKSGHDTVSWYQQALGQGPQFIFQYYEEEERQRGNFPDRFSGHQFPNYSSELNVNALLLGDSALYLCASSFDTYEQYFGPGTRLTVT.